This entry describes one T cell receptor (beta chain). The sample comes from a study of identical twins. TCRdb re-called the 5' RACE reads through MiXCR, storing one row per CDR3 protein. In the table there are around 470,000 distinct CDR3 sequences, 12% to 15% of which are singletons. V gave up 3 bases and J gave up 2 bases, with 7 bases separating them. Germline CDR1 reads LNHDA; CDR2 reads SQIVND (reference sequence). There are 14 residues in the CDR3. The same sample was also studied in work on yellow fever vaccine responses in identical twins.

Sequenced: CD4+ T cells sorted from blood. The chain recombines TRBV19 with TRBJ2-2, with unresolved D. The receptor's source is a woman aged 18-29 years in good health. The CDR3 reads CASSIGVNTGELFF. CDR3 DNA sequence: TGTGCCAGTAGTATTGGAGTAAACACCGGGGAGCTGTTTTTT.